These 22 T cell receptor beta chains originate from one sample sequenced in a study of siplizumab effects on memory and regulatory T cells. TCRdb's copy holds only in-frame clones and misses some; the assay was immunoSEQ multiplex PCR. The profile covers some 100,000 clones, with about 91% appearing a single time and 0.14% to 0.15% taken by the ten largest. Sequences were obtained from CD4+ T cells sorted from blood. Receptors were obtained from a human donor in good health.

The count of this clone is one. DNA of the CDR3: TGTGCCAGCTCACCTTTGGTGATCCAGGGTTTAGGACGGTCACAGCCCCAGCATTTT. Translating gives CASSPLVIQGLGRSQPQHF. The chain uses TRBV18 and TRBJ1-5, with D tentatively TRBD1 (5 bases). Per germline, CDR1 KGHSH and CDR2 LQKENI. With 3 bases removed from V and 7 bases from J, the gap between germline ends came to 28 bases. The CDR3 loop spans 19 amino acids.

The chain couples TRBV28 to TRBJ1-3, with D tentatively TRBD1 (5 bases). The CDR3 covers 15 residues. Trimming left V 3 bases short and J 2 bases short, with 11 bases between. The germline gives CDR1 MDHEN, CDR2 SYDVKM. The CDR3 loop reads CASSFAGTTGNTIYF. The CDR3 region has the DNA TGTGCCAGCAGTTTTGCCGGGACGACTGGAAACACCATATATTTT.

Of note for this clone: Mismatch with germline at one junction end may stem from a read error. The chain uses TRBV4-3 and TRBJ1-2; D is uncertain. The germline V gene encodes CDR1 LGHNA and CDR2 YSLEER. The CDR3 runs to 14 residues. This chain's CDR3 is CASSEEFRYPPLIF. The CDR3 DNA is TGCGCCAGCAGCGAAGAATTCAGGTATCCGCCACTTATCTTC.

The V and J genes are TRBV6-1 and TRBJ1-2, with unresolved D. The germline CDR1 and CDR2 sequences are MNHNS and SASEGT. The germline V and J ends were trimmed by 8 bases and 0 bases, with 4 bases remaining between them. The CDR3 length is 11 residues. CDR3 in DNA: TGTGCCAGCGGCACTAACTATGGCTACACCTTC. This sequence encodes CASGTNYGYTF.

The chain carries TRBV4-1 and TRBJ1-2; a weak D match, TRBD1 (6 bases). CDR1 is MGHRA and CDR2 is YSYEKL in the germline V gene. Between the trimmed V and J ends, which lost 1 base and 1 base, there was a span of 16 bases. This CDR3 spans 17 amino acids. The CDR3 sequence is CASSQGPQGLVNYGYTF. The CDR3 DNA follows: TGCGCCAGCAGCCAAGGCCCCCAGGGGTTGGTTAACTATGGCTACACCTTC.

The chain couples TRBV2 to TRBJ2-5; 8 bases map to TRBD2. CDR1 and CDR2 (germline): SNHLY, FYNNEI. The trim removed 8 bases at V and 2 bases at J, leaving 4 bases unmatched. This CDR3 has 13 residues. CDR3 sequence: CASGGTRQETQYF. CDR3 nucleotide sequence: TGTGCCAGCGGGGGGACTAGGCAAGAGACCCAGTACTTC.

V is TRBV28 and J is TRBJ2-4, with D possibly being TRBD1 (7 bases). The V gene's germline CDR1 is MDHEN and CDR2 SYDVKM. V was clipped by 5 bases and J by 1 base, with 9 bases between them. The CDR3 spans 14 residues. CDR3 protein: CASSPGGAKNIQYF. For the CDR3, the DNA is TGTGCCAGCAGTCCAGGGGGGGCCAAAAACATTCAGTACTTC.

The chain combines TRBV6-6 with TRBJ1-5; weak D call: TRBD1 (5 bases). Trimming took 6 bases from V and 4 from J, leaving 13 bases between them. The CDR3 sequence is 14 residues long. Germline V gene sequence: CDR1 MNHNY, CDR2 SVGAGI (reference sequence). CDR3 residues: CASSKGSTNQPQHF. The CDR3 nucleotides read TGTGCCAGCAGCAAGGGGTCGACGAATCAGCCCCAGCATTTT.

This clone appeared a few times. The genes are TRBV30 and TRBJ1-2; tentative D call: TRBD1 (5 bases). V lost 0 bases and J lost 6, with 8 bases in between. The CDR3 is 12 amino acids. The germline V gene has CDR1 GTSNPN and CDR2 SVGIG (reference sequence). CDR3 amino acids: CAWSVGTNGYTF. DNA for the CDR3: TGTGCCTGGAGTGTGGGGACTAATGGCTACACCTTC.

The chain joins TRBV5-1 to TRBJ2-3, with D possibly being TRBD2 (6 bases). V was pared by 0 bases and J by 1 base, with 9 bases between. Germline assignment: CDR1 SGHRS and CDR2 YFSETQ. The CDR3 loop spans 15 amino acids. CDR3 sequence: CASSLAVAGTDTQYF. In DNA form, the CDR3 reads TGCGCCAGCAGCTTGGCCGTAGCGGGCACAGATACGCAGTATTTT.

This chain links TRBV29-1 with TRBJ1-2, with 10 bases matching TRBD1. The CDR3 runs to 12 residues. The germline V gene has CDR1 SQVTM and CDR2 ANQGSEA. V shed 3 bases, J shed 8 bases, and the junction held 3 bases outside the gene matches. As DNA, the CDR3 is TGCAGCGTTGAGGGGACAGGGGAAGGCTACACCTTC. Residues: CSVEGTGEGYTF.

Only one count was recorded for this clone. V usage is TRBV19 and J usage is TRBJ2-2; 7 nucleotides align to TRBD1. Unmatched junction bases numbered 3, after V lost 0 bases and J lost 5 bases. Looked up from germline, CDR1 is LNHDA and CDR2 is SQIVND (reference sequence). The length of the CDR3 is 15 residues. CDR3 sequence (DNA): TGTGCCAGTAGTATAGAGGCAGGGGGAACCGGGGAGCTGTTTTTT. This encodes CASSIEAGGTGELFF.

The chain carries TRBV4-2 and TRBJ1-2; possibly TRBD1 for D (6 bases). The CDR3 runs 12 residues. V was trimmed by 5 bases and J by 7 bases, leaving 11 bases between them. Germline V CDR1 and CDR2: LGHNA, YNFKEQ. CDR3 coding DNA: TGTGCCAGCAGCTCACAGGGAAGTGGCTACACCTTC. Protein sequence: CASSSQGSGYTF.

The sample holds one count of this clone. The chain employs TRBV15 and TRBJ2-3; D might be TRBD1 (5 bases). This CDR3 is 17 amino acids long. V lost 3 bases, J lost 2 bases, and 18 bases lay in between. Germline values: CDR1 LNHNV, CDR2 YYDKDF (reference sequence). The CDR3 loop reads CATSSHAKAGSTDTQYF. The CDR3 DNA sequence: TGTGCCACCAGCAGCCACGCGAAGGCAGGGTCCACAGATACGCAGTATTTT.

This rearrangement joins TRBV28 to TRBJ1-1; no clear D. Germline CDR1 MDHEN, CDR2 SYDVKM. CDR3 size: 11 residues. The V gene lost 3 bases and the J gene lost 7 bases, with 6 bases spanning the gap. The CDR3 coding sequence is TGTGCCAGCAGTTTTAGGATTGAAGCTTTCTTT. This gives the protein CASSFRIEAFF.

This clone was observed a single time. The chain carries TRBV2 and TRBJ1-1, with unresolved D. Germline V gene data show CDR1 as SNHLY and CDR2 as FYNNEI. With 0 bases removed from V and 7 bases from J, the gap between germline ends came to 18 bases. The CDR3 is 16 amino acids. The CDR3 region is CASSEALVGSFLEAFF. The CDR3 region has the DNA TGTGCCAGCAGTGAAGCGCTGGTAGGGTCGTTCCTTGAAGCTTTCTTT. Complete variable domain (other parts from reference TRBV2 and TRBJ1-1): EPEVTQTPSHQVTQMGQEVILRCVPISNHLYFYWYRQILGQKVEFLVSFYNNEISEKSEIFDDQFSVERPDGSNFTLKIRSTKLEDSAMYFCASSEALVGSFLEAFFGQGTRLTVV.

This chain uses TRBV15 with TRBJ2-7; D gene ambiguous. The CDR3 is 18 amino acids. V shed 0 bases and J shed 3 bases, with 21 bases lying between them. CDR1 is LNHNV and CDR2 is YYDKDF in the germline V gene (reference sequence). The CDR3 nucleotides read TGTGCCACCAGCAGAGATTCTATTGGTCGGATGGGCGACTACGAGCAGTACTTC. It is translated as CATSRDSIGRMGDYEQYF. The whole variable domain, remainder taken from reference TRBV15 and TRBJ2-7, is DAMVIQNPRYQVTQFGKPVTLSCSQTLNHNVMYWYQQKSSQAPKLLFHYYDKDFNNEADTPDNFQSRRPNTSFCFLDIRSPGLGDTAMYLCATSRDSIGRMGDYEQYFGPGTRLTVT.

CDR3 protein: CASSQEGFNTEAFF. The CDR3 bases are TGCGCCAGCAGCCAAGAGGGTTTTAACACTGAAGCTTTCTTT. This chain links TRBV4-3 with TRBJ1-1; D is unclear. CDR1 is LGHNA, CDR2 YSLEER, per germline. Trimming took off 0 bases at V and 2 bases at J, with 7 bases between the two ends. The CDR3 length is 14 residues.

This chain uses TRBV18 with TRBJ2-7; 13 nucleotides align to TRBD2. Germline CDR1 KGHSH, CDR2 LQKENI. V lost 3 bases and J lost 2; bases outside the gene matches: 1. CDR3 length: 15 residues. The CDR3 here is CASSPGTSGTYEQYF. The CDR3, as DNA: TGTGCCAGCTCACCCGGGACTAGCGGGACCTACGAGCAGTACTTC.

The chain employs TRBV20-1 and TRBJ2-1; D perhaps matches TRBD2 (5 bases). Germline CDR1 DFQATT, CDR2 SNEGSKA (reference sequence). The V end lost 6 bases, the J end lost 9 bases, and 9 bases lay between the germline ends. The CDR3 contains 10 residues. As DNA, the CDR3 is TGCAGTGCCTCTCGGGGTGAGCAGTTCTTC. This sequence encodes CSASRGEQFF.

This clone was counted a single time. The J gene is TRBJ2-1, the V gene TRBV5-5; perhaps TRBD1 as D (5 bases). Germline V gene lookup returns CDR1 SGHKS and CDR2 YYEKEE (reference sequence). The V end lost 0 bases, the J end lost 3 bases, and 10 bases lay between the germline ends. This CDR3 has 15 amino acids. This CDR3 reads CASSLVPDSYNEQFF. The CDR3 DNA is TGTGCCAGCAGCTTGGTCCCAGACAGCTACAATGAGCAGTTCTTC. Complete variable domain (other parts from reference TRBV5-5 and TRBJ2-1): DAGVTQSPTHLIKTRGQQVTLRCSPISGHKSVSWYQQVLGQGPQFIFQYYEKEERGRGNFPDRFSARQFPNYSSELNVNALLLGDSALYLCASSLVPDSYNEQFFGPGTRLTVL.

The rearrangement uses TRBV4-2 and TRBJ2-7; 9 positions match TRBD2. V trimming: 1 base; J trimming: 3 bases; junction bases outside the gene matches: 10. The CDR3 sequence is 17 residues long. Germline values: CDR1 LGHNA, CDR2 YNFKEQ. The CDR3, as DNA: TGTGCCAGCAGCCAAGGAGTTAGCGGGGGCCAAAGCTACGAGCAGTACTTC. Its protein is CASSQGVSGGQSYEQYF.